This TCR beta chain was identified during a study of blood T cell repertoires in COVID-19. Study information: Collection of acute and convalescent COVID-19 samples took place in the United States, Italy and Spain. T cells, B-cell-depleted T cells, or PBMCs provided the cDNA or gDNA that served as material.

Authors' methods: Nucleated cell number was recorded as an estimate derived from reference gene primer amplification. Profiled with immunoSEQ multiplex PCR; TCRdb holds only in-frame clones, not every one. The DNA gave D and trimming, while V, J and clone size come from that table. The sample comprises around 120,000 clones, approximately 82% of which are singletons, and around 5.6% rests with the top ten. CDR3 length: 16 residues. The V and J ends lost 6 bases and 2 bases, in that order; junction bases with no gene match: 9. Germline V CDR1 and CDR2: MNHEY, SVGEGT. The TCR was taken from a man older than 75 with active or convalescent COVID-19. The V and J genes are TRBV6-2 or TRBV6-3 and TRBJ1-5; 8 nucleotides match TRBD1. The sample comprised peripheral blood. The CDR3 sequence is CASSRTGISGNQPQHF. DNA for the CDR3: TGTGCCAGCAGCCGGACAGGGATTAGTGGCAATCAGCCCCAGCATTTT.